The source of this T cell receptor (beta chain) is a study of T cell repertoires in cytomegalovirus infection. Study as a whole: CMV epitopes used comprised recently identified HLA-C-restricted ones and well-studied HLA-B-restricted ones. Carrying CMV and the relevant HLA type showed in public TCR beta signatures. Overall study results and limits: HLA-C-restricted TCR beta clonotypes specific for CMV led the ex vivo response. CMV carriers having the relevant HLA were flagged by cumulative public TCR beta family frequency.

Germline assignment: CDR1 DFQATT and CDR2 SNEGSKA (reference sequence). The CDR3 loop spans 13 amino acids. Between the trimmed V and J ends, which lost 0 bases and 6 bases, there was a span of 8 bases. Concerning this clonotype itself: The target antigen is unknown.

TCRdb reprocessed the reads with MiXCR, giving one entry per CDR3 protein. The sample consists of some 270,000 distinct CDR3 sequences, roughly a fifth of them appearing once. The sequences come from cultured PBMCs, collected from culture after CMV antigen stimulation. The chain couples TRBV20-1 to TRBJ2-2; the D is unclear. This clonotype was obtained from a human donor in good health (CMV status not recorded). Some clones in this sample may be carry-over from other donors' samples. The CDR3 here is CSARETAAGELFF. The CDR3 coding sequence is TGCAGTGCTAGAGAGACCGCCGCCGGGGAGCTGTTTTTT.